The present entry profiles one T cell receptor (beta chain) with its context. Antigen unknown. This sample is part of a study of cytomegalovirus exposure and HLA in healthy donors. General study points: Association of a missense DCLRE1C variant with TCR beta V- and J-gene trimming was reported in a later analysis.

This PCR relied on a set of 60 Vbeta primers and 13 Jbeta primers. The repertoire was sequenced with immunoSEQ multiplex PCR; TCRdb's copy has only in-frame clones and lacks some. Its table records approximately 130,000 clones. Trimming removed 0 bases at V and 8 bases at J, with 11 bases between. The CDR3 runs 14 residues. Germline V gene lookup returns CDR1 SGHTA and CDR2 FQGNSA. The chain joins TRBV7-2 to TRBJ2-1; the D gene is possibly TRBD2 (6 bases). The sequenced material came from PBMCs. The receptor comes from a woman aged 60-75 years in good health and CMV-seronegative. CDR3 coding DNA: TGTGCCAGCAGCTTAGCGGAGGGGAGCCATGAGCAGTTCTTC. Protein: CASSLAEGSHEQFF.